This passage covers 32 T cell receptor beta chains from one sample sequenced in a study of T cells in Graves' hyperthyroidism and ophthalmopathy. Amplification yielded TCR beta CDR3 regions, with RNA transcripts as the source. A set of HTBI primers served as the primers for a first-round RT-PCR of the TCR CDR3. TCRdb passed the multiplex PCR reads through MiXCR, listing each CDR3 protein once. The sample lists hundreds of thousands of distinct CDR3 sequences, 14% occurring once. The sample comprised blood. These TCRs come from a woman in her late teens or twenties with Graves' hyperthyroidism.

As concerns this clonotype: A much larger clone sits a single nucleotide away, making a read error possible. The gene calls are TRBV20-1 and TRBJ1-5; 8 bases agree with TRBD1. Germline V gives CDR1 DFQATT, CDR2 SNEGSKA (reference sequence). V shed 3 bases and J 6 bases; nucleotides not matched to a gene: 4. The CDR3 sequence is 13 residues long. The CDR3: CSARGRGLQPQHF. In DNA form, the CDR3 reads TGCAGTGCTAGGGGCAGGGGGCTTCAGCCCCAGCATTTT.

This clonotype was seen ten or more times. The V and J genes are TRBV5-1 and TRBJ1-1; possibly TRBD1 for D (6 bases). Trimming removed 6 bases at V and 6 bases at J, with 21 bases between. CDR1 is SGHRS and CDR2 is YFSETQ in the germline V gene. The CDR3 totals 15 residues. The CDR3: CASTREYQGLAEAFF. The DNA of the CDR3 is TGCGCCAGCACCCGGGAGTACCAGGGGCTGGCTGAAGCTTTCTTT.

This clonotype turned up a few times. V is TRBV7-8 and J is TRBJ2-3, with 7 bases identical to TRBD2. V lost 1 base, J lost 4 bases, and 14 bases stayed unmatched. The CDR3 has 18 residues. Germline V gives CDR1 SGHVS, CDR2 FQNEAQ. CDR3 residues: CASSLVLNPSGRADTQYF. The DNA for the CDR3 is TGTGCCAGCAGCTTAGTTCTAAATCCTAGCGGAAGAGCAGATACGCAGTATTTT.

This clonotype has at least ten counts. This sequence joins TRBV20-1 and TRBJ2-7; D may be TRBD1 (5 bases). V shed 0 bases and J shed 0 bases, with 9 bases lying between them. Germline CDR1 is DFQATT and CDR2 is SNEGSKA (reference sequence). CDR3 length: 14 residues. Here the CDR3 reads CSARDQGTSYEQYF. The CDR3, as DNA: TGCAGTGCTAGAGATCAGGGTACCTCCTACGAGCAGTACTTC.

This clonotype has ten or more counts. CDR3 coding DNA: TGCGCCAGCAGCTTGGCGCGGGGCAGCACAGATACGCAGTATTTT. Protein product: CASSLARGSTDTQYF. V and J are TRBV5-1 and TRBJ2-3, with D possibly TRBD2 on 6 matching bases. Looked up from germline, CDR1 is SGHRS and CDR2 is YFSETQ. With 0 bases removed from V and 0 bases from J, the gap between germline ends came to 8 bases. The CDR3 covers 15 residues.

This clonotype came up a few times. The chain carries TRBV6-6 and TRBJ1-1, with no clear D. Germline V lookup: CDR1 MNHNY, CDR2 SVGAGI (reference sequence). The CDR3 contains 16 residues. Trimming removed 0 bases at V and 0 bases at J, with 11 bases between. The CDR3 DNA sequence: TGTGCCAGCAGTTACTCCCCGGGAAATCTGAACACTGAAGCTTTCTTT. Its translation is CASSYSPGNLNTEAFF.

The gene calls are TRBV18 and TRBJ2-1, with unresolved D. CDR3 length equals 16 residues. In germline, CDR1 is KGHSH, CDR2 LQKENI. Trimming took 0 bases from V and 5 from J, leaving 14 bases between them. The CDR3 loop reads CASSPPVSGRNNEQFF. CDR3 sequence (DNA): TGTGCCAGCTCACCACCTGTCTCAGGAAGGAACAATGAGCAGTTCTTC.

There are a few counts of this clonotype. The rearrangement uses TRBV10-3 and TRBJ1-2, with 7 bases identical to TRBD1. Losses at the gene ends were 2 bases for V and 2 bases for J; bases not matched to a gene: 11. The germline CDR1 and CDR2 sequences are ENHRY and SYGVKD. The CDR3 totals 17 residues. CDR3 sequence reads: CAISEGFLEGANYGYTF. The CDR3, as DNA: TGTGCCATCAGTGAGGGTTTTCTGGAGGGGGCAAACTATGGCTACACCTTC.

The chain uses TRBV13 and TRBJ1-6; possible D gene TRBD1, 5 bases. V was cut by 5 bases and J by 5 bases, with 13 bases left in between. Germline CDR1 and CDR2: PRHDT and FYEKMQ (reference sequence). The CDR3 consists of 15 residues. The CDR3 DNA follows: TGTGCCAGCAGCCGTGGGGACCCTAATAATTCACCCCTCCACTTT. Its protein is CASSRGDPNNSPLHF.

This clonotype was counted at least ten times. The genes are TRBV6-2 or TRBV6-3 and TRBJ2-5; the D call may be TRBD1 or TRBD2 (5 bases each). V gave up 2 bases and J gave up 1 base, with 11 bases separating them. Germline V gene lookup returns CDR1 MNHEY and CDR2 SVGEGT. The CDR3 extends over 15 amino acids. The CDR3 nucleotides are TGTGCCAGCAGTTACAGTTGGGGGAGCCAAGAGACCCAGTACTTC. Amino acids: CASSYSWGSQETQYF.

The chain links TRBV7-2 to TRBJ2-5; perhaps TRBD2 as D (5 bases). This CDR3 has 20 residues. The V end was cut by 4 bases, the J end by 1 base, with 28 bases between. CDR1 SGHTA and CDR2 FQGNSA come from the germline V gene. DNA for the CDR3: TGTGCCAGCAGCTATCTTCCTCGCGGGTCTCCCACGGGGTTCCAAGAGACCCAGTACTTC. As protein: CASSYLPRGSPTGFQETQYF.

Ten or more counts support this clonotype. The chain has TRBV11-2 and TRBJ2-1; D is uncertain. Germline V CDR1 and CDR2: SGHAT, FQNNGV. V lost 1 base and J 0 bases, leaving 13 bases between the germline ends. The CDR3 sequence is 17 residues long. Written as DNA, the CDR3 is TGTGCCAGCAGCTTAGTTGGAGTTGGAAGCTCCTACAATGAGCAGTTCTTC. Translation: CASSLVGVGSSYNEQFF. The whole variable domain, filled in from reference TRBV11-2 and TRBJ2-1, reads EAGVAQSPRYKIIEKRQSVAFWCNPISGHATLYWYQQILGQGPKLLIQFQNNGVVDDSQLPKDRFSAERLKGVDSTLKIQPAKLEDSAVYLCASSLVGVGSSYNEQFFGPGTRLTVL.

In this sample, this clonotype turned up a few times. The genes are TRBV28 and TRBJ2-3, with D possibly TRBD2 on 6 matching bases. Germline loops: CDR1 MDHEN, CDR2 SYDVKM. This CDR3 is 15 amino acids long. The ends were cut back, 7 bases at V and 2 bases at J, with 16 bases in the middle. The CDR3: CASTGRGGATDTQYF. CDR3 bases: TGTGCCAGCACAGGGCGCGGCGGGGCCACAGATACGCAGTATTTT.

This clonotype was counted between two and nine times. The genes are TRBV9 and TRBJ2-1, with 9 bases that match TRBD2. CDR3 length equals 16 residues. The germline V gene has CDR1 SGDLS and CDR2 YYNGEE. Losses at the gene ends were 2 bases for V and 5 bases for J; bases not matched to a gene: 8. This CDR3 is CASSVGTSHSDNEQFF. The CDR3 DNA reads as TGTGCCAGCAGCGTCGGGACTAGCCATAGTGACAATGAGCAGTTCTTC. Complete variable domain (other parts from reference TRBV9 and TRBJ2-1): DSGVTQTPKHLITATGQRVTLRCSPRSGDLSVYWYQQSLDQGLQFLIQYYNGEERAKGNILERFSAQQFPDLHSELNLSSLELGDSALYFCASSVGTSHSDNEQFFGPGTRLTVL.

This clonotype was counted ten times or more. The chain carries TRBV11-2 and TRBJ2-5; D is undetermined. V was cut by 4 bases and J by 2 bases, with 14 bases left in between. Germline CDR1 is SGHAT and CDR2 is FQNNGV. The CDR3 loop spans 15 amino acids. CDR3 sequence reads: CASSSRGRLQETQYF. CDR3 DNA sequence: TGTGCCAGCAGCTCACGTGGACGTTTACAAGAGACCCAGTACTTC.

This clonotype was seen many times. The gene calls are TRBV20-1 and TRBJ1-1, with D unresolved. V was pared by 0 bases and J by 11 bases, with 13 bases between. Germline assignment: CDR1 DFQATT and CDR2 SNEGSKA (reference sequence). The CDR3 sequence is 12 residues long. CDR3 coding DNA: TGCAGTGCTAGAGAGGGTACGGCGGGGGCTTTCTTT. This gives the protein CSAREGTAGAFF.

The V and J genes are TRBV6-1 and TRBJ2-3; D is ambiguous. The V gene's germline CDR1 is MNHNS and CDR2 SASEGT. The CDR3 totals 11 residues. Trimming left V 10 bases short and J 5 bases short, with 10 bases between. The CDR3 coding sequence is TGTGCCACCCGCCGCTTAGATACGCAGTATTTT. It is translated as CATRRLDTQYF.

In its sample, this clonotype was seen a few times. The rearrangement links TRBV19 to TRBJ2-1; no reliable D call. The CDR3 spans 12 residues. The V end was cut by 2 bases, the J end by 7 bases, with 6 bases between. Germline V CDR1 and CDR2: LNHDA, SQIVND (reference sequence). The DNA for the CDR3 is TGTGCCAGTAGTATATGGGGTAATGAGCAGTTCTTC. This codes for CASSIWGNEQFF.

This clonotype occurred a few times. The CDR3 sequence is CASAPGQGASPLHF. Written as DNA, the CDR3 is TGCGCCAGCGCACCGGGACAGGGGGCTTCACCCCTCCACTTT. V is TRBV4-1 and J is TRBJ1-6, with 12 bases identical to TRBD1. Germline-derived CDR1 and CDR2 are MGHRA and YSYEKL. Trimming removed 8 bases from V and 9 bases from J; junction bases left unmatched: 5. The CDR3 consists of 14 residues.

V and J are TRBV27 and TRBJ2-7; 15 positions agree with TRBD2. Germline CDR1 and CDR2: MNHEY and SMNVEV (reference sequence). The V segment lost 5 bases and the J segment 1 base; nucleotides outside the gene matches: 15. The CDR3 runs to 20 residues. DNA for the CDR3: TGTGCCAGCAGTCCCTCCTGGGGACTAGCGGGAGGCACCCATTCCTACGAGCAGTACTTC. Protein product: CASSPSWGLAGGTHSYEQYF.

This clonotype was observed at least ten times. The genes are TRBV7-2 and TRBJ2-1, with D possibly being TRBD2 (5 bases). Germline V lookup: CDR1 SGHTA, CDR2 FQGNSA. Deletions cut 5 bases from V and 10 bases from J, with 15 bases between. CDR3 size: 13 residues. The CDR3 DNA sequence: TGTGCCAGCAGCCAATGGACTCCTCAGGAGCAGTTCTTC. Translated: CASSQWTPQEQFF.

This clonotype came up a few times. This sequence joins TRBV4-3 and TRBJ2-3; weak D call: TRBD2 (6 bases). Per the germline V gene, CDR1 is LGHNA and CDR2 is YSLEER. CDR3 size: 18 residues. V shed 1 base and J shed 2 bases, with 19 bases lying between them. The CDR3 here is CASSQGPEGLDNTDTQYF. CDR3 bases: TGCGCCAGCAGCCAAGGGCCAGAGGGACTCGATAACACAGATACGCAGTATTTT.

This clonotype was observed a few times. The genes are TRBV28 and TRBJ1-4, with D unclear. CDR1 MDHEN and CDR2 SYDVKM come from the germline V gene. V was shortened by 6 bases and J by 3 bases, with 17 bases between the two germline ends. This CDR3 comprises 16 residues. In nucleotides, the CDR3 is TGTGCCAGCAGCCACGGGCAGCAAATTTCTAATGAAAAACTGTTTTTT. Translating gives CASSHGQQISNEKLFF.

CDR3: CATSDLSVQGVGLAKNIQYF. CDR3 DNA: TGTGCCACCAGTGATTTGTCAGTACAGGGTGTCGGTTTAGCCAAAAACATTCAGTACTTC. The gene calls are TRBV24-1 and TRBJ2-4, with D maybe TRBD1 (6 bases). CDR1 and CDR2 (germline): KGHDR, SFDVKD. Between the trimmed V and J ends, which lost 0 bases and 0 bases, there was a span of 20 bases. The CDR3 runs 20 residues.

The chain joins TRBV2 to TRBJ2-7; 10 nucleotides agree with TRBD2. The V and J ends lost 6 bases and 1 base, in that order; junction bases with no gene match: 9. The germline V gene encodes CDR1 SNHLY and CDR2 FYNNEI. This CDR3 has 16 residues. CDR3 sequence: CASSGITSGTSYEQYF. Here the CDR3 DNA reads TGTGCCAGCAGCGGAATAACTAGCGGGACTTCCTACGAGCAGTACTTC.

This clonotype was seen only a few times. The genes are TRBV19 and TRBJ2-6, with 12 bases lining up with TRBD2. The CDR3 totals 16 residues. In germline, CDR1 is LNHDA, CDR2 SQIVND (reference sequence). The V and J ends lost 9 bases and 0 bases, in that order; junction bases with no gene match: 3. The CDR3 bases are TGTGCCAGCACTAGCGGGAGGTACTCTGGGGCCAACGTCCTGACTTTC. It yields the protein CASTSGRYSGANVLTF. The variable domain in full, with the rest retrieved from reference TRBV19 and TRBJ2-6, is DGGITQSPKYLFRKEGQNVTLSCEQNLNHDAMYWYRQDPGQGLRLIYYSQIVNDFQKGDIAEGYSVSREKKESFPLTVTSAQKNPTAFYLCASTSGRYSGANVLTFGAGSRLTVL.

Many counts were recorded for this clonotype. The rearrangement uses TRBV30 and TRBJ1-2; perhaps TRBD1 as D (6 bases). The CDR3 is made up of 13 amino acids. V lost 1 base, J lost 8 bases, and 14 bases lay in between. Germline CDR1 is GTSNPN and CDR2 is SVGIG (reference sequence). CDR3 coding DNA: TGTGCCTGGAGTGGAGACTTTGGGGGCGGCTACACCTTC. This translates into CAWSGDFGGGYTF. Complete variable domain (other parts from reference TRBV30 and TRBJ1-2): SQTIHQWPATLVQPVGSPLSLECTVEGTSNPNLYWYRQAAGRGLQLLFYSVGIGQISSEVPQNLSASRPQDRQFILSSKKLLLSDSGFYLCAWSGDFGGGYTFGSGTRLTVV.

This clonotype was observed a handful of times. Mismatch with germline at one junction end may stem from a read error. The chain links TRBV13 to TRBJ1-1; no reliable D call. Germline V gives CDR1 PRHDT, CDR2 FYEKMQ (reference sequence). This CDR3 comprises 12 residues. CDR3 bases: TGTGCCAGCAGCCTAGGACCCTCTGAAGCTTTCTTT. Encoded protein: CASSLGPSEAFF.

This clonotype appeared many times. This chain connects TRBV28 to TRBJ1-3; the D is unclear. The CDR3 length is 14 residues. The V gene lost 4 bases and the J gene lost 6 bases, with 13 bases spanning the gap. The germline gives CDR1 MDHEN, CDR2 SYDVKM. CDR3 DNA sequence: TGTGCCAGCAGTTCTGGAACGGCCTTAAACACCATATATTTT. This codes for CASSSGTALNTIYF.

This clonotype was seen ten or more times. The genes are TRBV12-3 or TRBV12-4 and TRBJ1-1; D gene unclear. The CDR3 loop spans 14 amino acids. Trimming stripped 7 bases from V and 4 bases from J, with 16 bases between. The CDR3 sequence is CASTIGGSVTEAFF. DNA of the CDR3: TGTGCCAGCACTATAGGAGGGTCCGTCACTGAAGCTTTCTTT.

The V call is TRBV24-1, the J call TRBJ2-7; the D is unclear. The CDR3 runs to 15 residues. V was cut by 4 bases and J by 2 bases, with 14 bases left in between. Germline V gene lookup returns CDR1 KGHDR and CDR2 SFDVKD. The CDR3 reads CATSESGGGTYEQYF. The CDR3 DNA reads TGTGCCACCAGTGAGTCAGGCGGCGGAACCTACGAGCAGTACTTC.

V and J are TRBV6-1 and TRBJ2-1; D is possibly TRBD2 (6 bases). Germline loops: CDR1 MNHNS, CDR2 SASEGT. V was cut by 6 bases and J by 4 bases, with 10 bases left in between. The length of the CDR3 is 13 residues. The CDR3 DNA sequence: TGTGCCAGCAGAGGGGACTTATACAATGAGCAGTTCTTC. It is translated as CASRGDLYNEQFF.